The 4 T cell receptor beta chains listed next were all sequenced from one sample in a study of blood T cell repertoires in COVID-19. Some clones are missing from TCRdb's copy, which holds only in-frame ones; the method was immunoSEQ multiplex PCR. Of 25,000 to 35,000 clones listed, about 91% are singletons. Sequencing was carried out using peripheral blood. The receptors were sampled from a man aged 45-60 years with active COVID-19.

The genes are TRBV4-2 and TRBJ2-2, with 9 bases that match TRBD1. The CDR3 is 14 residues long. V lost 4 bases to trimming and J lost 7 bases; unmatched junction nucleotides: 4. Germline CDR1 reads LGHNA; CDR2 reads YNFKEQ. The chain's CDR3 is CASSRTGESGELFF. The DNA of the CDR3 is TGTGCCAGCAGCCGGACAGGGGAGAGCGGGGAGCTGTTTTTT.

Only one count was recorded for this clone. The chain recombines TRBV7-2 with TRBJ2-5, with 8 bases that match TRBD1. Germline CDR1 and CDR2: SGHTA and FQGNSA. Trimming cost V 4 bases and J 5 bases; bases outside gene matches: 15. The CDR3 covers 17 residues. CDR3 loop: CASSSIRLDRVVETQYF. The CDR3 nucleotides are TGTGCCAGCAGCTCCATACGCCTGGACAGGGTTGTCGAGACCCAGTACTTC.

The chain has TRBV19 and TRBJ1-2, with 8 bases fitting TRBD1. The germline CDR1 and CDR2 sequences are LNHDA and SQIVND (reference sequence). The CDR3 is made up of 14 amino acids. V gave up 6 bases and J gave up 3 bases; unmatched junction bases: 6. CDR3 nucleotide sequence: TGTGCCAGTAGGTCGGGACAGGCGGACTATGGCTACACCTTC. Protein sequence: CASRSGQADYGYTF.

The chain couples TRBV2 to TRBJ2-5; 8 bases fit TRBD1. V lost 5 bases, J lost 0 bases, and 5 bases stayed unmatched. This CDR3 comprises 15 residues. Germline V gene sequence: CDR1 SNHLY, CDR2 FYNNEI. The DNA for the CDR3 is TGTGCCAGCAGTTTAACAGGGGGGTACCAAGAGACCCAGTACTTC. As protein: CASSLTGGYQETQYF.